This T cell receptor (beta chain) was sequenced in a study of T cell responses to AZD1222 COVID-19 vaccine. TCRdb's copy holds only in-frame clones and misses some; the assay was immunoSEQ multiplex PCR. The sample has about 200,000 clones, roughly 92% seen once. This CDR3 is 14 amino acids long. V trimming: 3 bases; J trimming: 6 bases; junction bases outside the gene matches: 4. Per the germline V gene, CDR1 is SEHNR and CDR2 is FQNEAQ (reference sequence). In the case of this clone: As yet, its antigen is unknown.

Findings and limits, study-wide: Spike-specific TCR breadth and depth both grew after two AZD1222 doses. White British ancestry dominated among donors, who included more females, and clonal diversity was possibly underestimated.

This sample comprised peripheral blood, obtained 28 days after the second AZD1222 dose. The TCR comes from an adult who received the AZD1222 COVID-19 vaccine. The chain couples TRBV7-9 to TRBJ2-1; the match to TRBD1 covers 8 bases. The CDR3 loop is CASSFPGGRNEQFF. The CDR3 DNA reads as TGTGCCAGCAGCTTCCCAGGGGGCCGCAATGAGCAGTTCTTC.